This TCR beta chain was profiled in a study of Ad26.COV2.S vaccination and SARS-CoV-2 variants (dated by TCRdb to about 2021). About the investigation overall: Vaccine-arm donors were drawn from COV1001, a multicentre, randomized, double-blind, placebo-controlled phase I-IIa trial of Ad26.COV2.S in healthy adults. Ad26.COV2.S was given intramuscularly at 5x10^10 or 1x10^11 viral particles, as a single shot or as two shots 56 days apart. The specificity and breadth of SARS-CoV-2-reactive T cell receptors after Ad26.COV2.S vaccination were assessed by TCRbeta repertoire sequencing. The TCR-sequenced set comprised approximately 32 samples: approximately 20 Ad26.COV2.S vaccine recipients, 5 placebo recipients and 8 SARS-CoV-2 convalescent individuals. Trial participants were randomized into five groups of five, in which low-dose or high-dose Ad26.COV2.S was given once or twice, or placebo was given on both occasions. Investigators remained blinded to trial group allocation during experiments and outcome assessment.

The immunoSEQ Assay was the method used to sequence TCRbeta CDR3 regions. After extraction, genomic DNA underwent amplification by bias-controlled multiplex PCR, followed by high-throughput sequencing. The original pipeline was this. To quantify the absolute abundance of each unique TCRbeta CDR3 region, sequences were collapsed and filtered. T cell fraction was estimated by normalizing TCRbeta template counts to usable DNA, which was measured by amplifying reference genes present in all nucleated cells. Repertoire TCRs were annotated as SARS-CoV-2-specific by exact matching of V gene, CDR3 amino acid sequence and J gene to a known reactive TCR set. MIRA supplied the reference SARS-CoV-2 TCR set, which was filtered for enrichment in COVID-19-positive ImmuneCODE repertoires so that public or cross-reactive TCRs were removed. Using the MIRA antigens, annotated TCRs were further analysed by specific ORF or by position within an ORF. Breadth was defined as annotated unique rearrangements over total unique productive rearrangements; depth was the summed frequency of those rearrangements. Group comparisons of TCR breadth used two-sided Wilcoxon rank-sum tests. TCRdb carries this immuneACCESS record with in-frame sequences only. Its versions omit some clonotypes, under half of them owing to an unresolved V gene in the studies checked, with the rest unexplained. D and trimming were read from the DNA, whereas the V and J calls and clone size are those reported in that table. The sample records about 480,000 clones, around 90% of which are singletons. Around 13% of the sample is held by the ten biggest clonotypes.

The investigation overall reported the following: Vaccine and placebo recipients had comparable non-spike TCR breadth, which fits with the vaccine containing only spike. The authors noted that the TCR breadth and depth analyses may have underestimated total T cell responses. Spike-specific TCR breadth was higher in Ad26.COV2.S recipients than in placebo recipients (P = 0.0014). The study was not powered for comparison of responses between vaccine doses or regimens. Substantial breadth of spike-specific CD8+ and CD4+ T cell responses was reported after vaccination.

What the treatment or condition label conveys for this sample: 15 to 20 received Ad26.COV2.S at low or high dose, single or two shots; about 5 received placebo; per-sample allocation not given. Repertoires of vaccine and placebo recipients were sequenced from samples taken on day 63 after the first injection. Between 29 July and 7 August 2020, Cohort 1b enrolled fewer than 30 adults aged 18-55 years at one site in Boston, USA. As a vaccine, Ad26.COV2.S was a replication-incompetent adenovirus type 26 vector that expressed a prefusion-stabilized SARS-CoV-2 spike protein derived from the original Wuhan strain. The CDR3 runs 13 amino acids, cysteine and phenylalanine included. Only the CDR3 region is kept as DNA, spanning 39 bases read in frame from base 1. The V end loses 5 bases and the J end loses 7 bases, and a stretch of 11 bases separates them. Per the germline V gene, SGHTA is the CDR1 and FQGNSA is the CDR2.

This clone was seen a handful of times. It lacks a known antigen. The sample holds no much larger clone one base away, and base qualities are not on file. This receptor was obtained from a person between 18 and 65 years old who received the Ad26.COV2.S COVID-19 vaccine or a placebo. Sequences were derived from peripheral blood, sampled in a trial of Ad26.COV2.S vaccine versus placebo. The sequence joins TRBV7-2 to TRBJ2-2; TRBD2 is a possible D gene, resting on 5 matching bases. The DNA reads as follows: TGTGCCAGCAGCCGGATGCGGGTCGGGGAGCTGTTTTTT. It translates as CASSRMRVGELFF.